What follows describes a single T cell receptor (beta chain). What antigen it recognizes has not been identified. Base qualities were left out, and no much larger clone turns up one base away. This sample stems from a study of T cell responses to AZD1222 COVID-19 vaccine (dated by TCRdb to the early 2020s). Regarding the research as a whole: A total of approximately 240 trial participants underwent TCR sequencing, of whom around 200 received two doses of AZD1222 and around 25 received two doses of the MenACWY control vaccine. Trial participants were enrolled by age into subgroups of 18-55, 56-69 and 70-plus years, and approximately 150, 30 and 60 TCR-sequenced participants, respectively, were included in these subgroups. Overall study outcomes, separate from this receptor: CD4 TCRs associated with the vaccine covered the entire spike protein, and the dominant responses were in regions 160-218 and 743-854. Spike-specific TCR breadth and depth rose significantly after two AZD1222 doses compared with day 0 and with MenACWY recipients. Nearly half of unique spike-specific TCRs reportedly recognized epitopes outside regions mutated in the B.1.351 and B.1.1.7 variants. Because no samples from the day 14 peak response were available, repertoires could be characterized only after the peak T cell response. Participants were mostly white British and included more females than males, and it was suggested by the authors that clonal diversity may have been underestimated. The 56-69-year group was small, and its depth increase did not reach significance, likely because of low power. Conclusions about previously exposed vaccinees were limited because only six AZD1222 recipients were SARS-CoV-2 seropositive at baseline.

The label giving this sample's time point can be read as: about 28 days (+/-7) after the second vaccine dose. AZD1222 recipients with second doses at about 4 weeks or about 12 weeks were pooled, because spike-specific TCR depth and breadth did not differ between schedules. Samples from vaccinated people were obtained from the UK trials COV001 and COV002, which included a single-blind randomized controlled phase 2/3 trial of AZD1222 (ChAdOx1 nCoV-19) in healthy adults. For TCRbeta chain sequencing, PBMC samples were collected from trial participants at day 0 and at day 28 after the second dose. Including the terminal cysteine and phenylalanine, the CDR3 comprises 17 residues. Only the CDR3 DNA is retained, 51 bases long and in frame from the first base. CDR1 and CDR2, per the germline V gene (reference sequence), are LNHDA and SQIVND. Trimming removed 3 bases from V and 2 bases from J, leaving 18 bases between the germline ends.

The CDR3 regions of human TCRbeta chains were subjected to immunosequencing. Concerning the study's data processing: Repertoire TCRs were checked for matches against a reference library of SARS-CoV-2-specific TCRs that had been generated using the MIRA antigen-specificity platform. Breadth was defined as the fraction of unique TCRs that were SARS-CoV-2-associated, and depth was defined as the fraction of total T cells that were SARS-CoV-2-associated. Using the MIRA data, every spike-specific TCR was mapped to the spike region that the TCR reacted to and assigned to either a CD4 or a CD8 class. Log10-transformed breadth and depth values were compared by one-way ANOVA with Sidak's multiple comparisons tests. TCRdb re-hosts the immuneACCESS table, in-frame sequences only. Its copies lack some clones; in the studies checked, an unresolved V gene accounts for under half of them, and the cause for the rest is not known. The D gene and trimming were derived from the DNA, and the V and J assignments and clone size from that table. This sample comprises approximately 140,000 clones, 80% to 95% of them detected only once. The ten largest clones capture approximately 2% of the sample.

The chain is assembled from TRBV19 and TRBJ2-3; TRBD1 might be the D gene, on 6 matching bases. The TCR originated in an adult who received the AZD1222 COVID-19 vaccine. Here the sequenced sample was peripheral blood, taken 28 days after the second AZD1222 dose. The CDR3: CASSMGRIRDNTDTQYF. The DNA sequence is TGTGCCAGTAGTATGGGCAGGATCAGGGACAACACAGATACGCAGTATTTT.